The 2 T cell receptor beta chains listed next were all sequenced from one sample in a study of human T cells and chemical hapten exposure. As for time point: patch test 3, about 24 weeks after DPC sensitization. Treatment denoted: therapeutic diphenylcyclopropenone sensitization with weekly scalp DPC. TCRdb reanalysed the RACE reads using MiXCR and keeps one entry per CDR3 protein. The table shows 150,000 to 200,000 distinct CDR3 sequences, with approximately 24% occurring only once. The source material was whole blood, sampled in connection with sensitization to the hapten diphenylcyclopropenone (DPC). The receptors shown here come from a woman in her thirties or forties with alopecia areata. Some clones in this sample may be carry-over from other donors' samples.

CDR3 DNA: TGTGCCAGCAGCTTTTCTAGCGGGGCCCTCACCTACAATGAGCAGTTCTTC. This gives the protein CASSFSSGALTYNEQFF. V gene TRBV7-8 combines with J gene TRBJ2-1; 9 positions agree with TRBD2. CDR1 is SGHVS, CDR2 FQNEAQ, per germline. The CDR3 is 17 residues long. V shed 3 bases, J shed 2 bases, and the junction held 8 bases outside the gene matches.

This chain connects TRBV20-1 to TRBJ2-7; maybe TRBD1 (6 bases). V lost 5 bases to trimming and J lost 3 bases, with 14 bases between them. Looked up from germline, CDR1 is DFQATT and CDR2 is SNEGSKA (reference sequence). This CDR3 contains 13 residues. CDR3 in amino acids: CSAGAARGYEQYF. CDR3 sequence (DNA): TGCAGTGCTGGCGCGGCCAGGGGCTACGAGCAGTACTTC.